These T cell receptor beta chains were read from a single sample in a study of cytomegalovirus exposure and HLA in healthy donors. Assay used: immunoSEQ multiplex PCR; TCRdb lists only in-frame clones, some missing. The table lists around 97,000 clones, approximately 64% of them singletons. Sequenced sample: PBMCs. Source of these receptors: a woman aged 50 to 60 in good health and CMV-seronegative. The CDR3 runs from the conserved cysteine through the conserved F or W. D genes are given only for firm matches. Not all rows give a size; the values are once, few, many and, for expanded clones, a class.

abundance	len	d_gene	v_gene	j_gene	CDR3nt	CDR3aa
NA	15	TRBD2	TRBV6-4	TRBJ2-2	TGTGCCAGCAGGAAGCGGGAGGGCCTGGTCGGGGAGCTGTTTTTT	CASRKREGLVGELFF
NA	16	NA	TRBV19	TRBJ2-1	TGTGCCAGTAGTATAGATCGCAGGACAGCCTACAATGAGCAGTTCTTC	CASSIDRRTAYNEQFF
NA	14	NA	TRBV6-1	TRBJ1-4	TGTGCCAGCAGTTTCAGGCCATATAATGAAAAACTGTTTTTT	CASSFRPYNEKLFF
NA	12	NA	TRBV5-6	TRBJ1-2	TGTGCCAGCAGCTTGGCTAATTCTGGCTACACCTTC	CASSLANSGYTF
NA	15	TRBD1	TRBV29-1	TRBJ2-7	TGCAGCGTTGGGAAGAGACAGGGGGCTTTGAGCGAGCAGTACTTC	CSVGKRQGALSEQYF
few	16	NA	TRBV6-5	TRBJ1-1	TGTGCCAGCAGCTACTCCCCCGTAAGACGAGGAACTGAAGCTTTCTTT	CASSYSPVRRGTEAFF
NA	14	NA	TRBV15	TRBJ2-5	TGTGCCACCAGCAACCGGGACTTCCAAGAGACCCAGTACTTC	CATSNRDFQETQYF
NA	18	TRBD1	TRBV5-4	TRBJ1-4	TGTGCCAGCAGCTCTGGTGGACAGGGGAGAACCATTAATGAAAAACTGTTTTTT	CASSSGGQGRTINEKLFF
NA	16	TRBD1	TRBV7-7	TRBJ1-1	TGTGCTAGCAGCTGCAGACAGGGCGCGAAGAACACTGAAGCTTTCTTT	CASSCRQGAKNTEAFF
few	17	NA	TRBV4-1	TRBJ1-5	TGCGCCAGCAGCCAAGATGGGGTGACAGTTAGCAATCAGCCCCAGCATTTT	CASSQDGVTVSNQPQHF
NA	15	NA	TRBV11-2	TRBJ2-7	TGTGCCAGCAGCCGAATATTGGACAATTTCTACGAGCAGTACTTC	CASSRILDNFYEQYF
few	13	NA	TRBV6-5	TRBJ1-2	TGTGCCAGCAGTGGCGACAGTGTCTATGGCTACACCTTC	CASSGDSVYGYTF
NA	12	NA	TRBV27	TRBJ2-2	TGTGCCAGCAGTAGTAGTGCCGGGGAGCTGTTTTTT	CASSSSAGELFF
NA	14	TRBD1	TRBV7-9	TRBJ2-5	TGTGCCAGCAGCTCCGGGGGGACAGGGGCTACCCAGTACTTC	CASSSGGTGATQYF
NA	16	TRBD2	TRBV4-1	TRBJ2-7	TGCGCCAGCAGCCATTCGAGCGGGGGGTCTACCTACGAGCAGTACTTC	CASSHSSGGSTYEQYF
NA	14	TRBD1	TRBV25-1	TRBJ2-7	TGTGCCAGCAGTTATCAGGACAGGGTCTCCGAGCAGTACTTC	CASSYQDRVSEQYF
NA	13	NA	TRBV2	TRBJ2-7	TGTGCCAGCAGACGAGACAGAACCTACGAGCAGTACTTC	CASRRDRTYEQYF
few	15	TRBD1	TRBV6-1	TRBJ2-7	TGTGCCAGCAGTGAGACAGGGTTTTGGTCCTACGAGCAGTACTTC	CASSETGFWSYEQYF
NA	14	TRBD1	TRBV5-4	TRBJ2-3	TGTGCCAGCAGCTCCCAGGGGGCTTCAGATACGCAGTATTTT	CASSSQGASDTQYF
NA	17	NA	TRBV7-6	TRBJ1-5	TGTGCCAGCAGCTTAACGGCAGGGAAATATAGCAATCAGCCCCAGCATTTT	CASSLTAGKYSNQPQHF
NA	15	NA	TRBV7-2	TRBJ2-5	TGTGCCAGCAGCCGCCCGGCCGGAGCCCAAGAGACCCAGTACTTC	CASSRPAGAQETQYF
NA	14	NA	TRBV5-4	TRBJ1-6	TGTGCCAGCAGCTTGGACAGGTATAATTCACCCCTCCACTTT	CASSLDRYNSPLHF
NA	16	TRBD1	TRBV7-8	TRBJ2-5	TGTGCCAGCAGCCCCGGACAGGGCATTCAACGAGAGACCCAGTACTTC	CASSPGQGIQRETQYF
NA	16	NA	TRBV18	TRBJ1-5	TGTGCCAGCTCACCTCAGGCCATCGTCCGCAATCAGCCCCAGCATTTT	CASSPQAIVRNQPQHF
NA	18	TRBD2	TRBV30	TRBJ2-5	TGTGCCTGGAGTGCGGGGGGCGGGGGGTTTGTTGGTCAAGAGACCCAGTACTTC	CAWSAGGGGFVGQETQYF
NA	15	TRBD2	TRBV5-1	TRBJ2-7	TGCGCCAGCAGCGCAGGACTAGCGGCTTCCTACGAGCAGTACTTC	CASSAGLAASYEQYF
NA	13	NA	TRBV6-1	TRBJ2-5	TGTGCCAGCAGTGAAGCCGGAGAAGAGACCCAGTACTTC	CASSEAGEETQYF
few	15	NA	TRBV29-1	TRBJ2-1	TGCAGCGTTGGAGGTGGGACTGACTCCTACAATGAGCAGTTCTTC	CSVGGGTDSYNEQFF
NA	14	TRBD1	TRBV7-3	TRBJ2-1	TGTGCCAGCAGCTTGCAGGGGGTAAACAATGAGCAGTTCTTC	CASSLQGVNNEQFF